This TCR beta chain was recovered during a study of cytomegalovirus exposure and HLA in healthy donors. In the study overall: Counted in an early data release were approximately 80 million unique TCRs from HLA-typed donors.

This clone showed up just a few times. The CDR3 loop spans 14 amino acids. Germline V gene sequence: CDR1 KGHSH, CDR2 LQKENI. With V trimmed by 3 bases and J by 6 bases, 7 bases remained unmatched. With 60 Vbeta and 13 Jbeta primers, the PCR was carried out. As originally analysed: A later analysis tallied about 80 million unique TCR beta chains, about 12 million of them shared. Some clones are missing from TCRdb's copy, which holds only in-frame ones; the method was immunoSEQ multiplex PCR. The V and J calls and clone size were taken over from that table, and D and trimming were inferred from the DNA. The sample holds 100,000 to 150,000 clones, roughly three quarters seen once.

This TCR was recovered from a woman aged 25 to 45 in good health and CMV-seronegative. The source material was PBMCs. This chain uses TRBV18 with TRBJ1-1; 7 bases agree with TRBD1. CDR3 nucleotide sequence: TGTGCCAGCTCACCGAATAACAGGGGCCCTGAAGCTTTCTTT. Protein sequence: CASSPNNRGPEAFF. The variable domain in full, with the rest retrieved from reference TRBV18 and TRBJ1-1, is NAGVMQNPRHLVRRRGQEARLRCSPMKGHSHVYWYRQLPEEGLKFMVYLQKENIIDESGMPKERFSAEFPKEGPSILRIQQVVRGDSAAYFCASSPNNRGPEAFFGQGTRLTVV.